There are many counts of the clone carrying this T cell receptor beta chain. Antigen: not known. The ends lost 3 bases at V and 2 bases at J; junction bases unmatched: 2. Per germline, CDR1 MDHEN and CDR2 SYDVKM. This CDR3 spans 15 amino acids. Through Arm-PCR of CDR3 regions and iRepertoire HTBI primers, TCR beta libraries were built. TCRdb itself ran the multiplex PCR reads through MiXCR, one entry per CDR3 protein. The table lists over 450,000 distinct CDR3 sequences, about 22% of them singletons. This specimen belongs to a study of regulatory T cells in long-lasting Graves disease. Time point indicated: persistent/refractory GD, antithyroid drugs over 5 years with positive TRAb. Construction of the TCR library relied on RNA isolated from PBMCs. A blood draw put around 9 milliliters of peripheral blood into EDTA tubes. General observations from the study: Persistent disease was associated with favored TRBV28 usage and with favored use of TRBJ1-2 and TRBJ2-5.

Sequences were derived from peripheral blood mononuclear cells (PBMCs), sampled when the disease was refractory, from a patient treated with antithyroid drugs. The receptor comes from a female donor with Graves disease. V usage is TRBV28 and J usage is TRBJ2-5, with 11 positions matching TRBD1. The CDR3 DNA sequence: TGTGCCAGCAGTTTCCGGGACAGGGGGCAAGAGACCCAGTACTTC. Translating gives CASSFRDRGQETQYF.